The 16 T cell receptor beta chains below all came from one sample that was sequenced in a study of beta chain features in type 1 diabetes. Sequenced material consisted of expressed TCRB transcripts (all of the isolated RNA was reverse transcribed). This table comes from immunoSEQ multiplex PCR, and its TCRdb copy is limited to in-frame clones, with some not included. In the table there are over 200,000 clones, 11% of which are singletons. For these TCRs, the target antigens are not known. Study-level findings and limits: Researchers report that Type 1 diabetes patients had moderately but significantly shorter TCRB CDR3s across all four CD4+ subsets.

Sequencing was performed on naive CD4+ T cells from blood. The receptors were sampled from a man aged 25 to 40 with type 1 diabetes.

A few counts support this clone. The chain links TRBV9 to TRBJ2-5; 8 bases agree with TRBD2. Losses at the gene ends were 4 bases for V and 2 bases for J; bases not matched to a gene: 7. The CDR3 is 15 amino acids. Germline CDR1 and CDR2: SGDLS and YYNGEE. For the CDR3, the DNA is TGTGCCAGCAGCCTCAGTCCTAGCGGGCAAGAGACCCAGTACTTC. Its protein is CASSLSPSGQETQYF. Filled out from reference TRBV9 and TRBJ2-5, the complete variable domain reads DSGVTQTPKHLITATGQRVTLRCSPRSGDLSVYWYQQSLDQGLQFLIQYYNGEERAKGNILERFSAQQFPDLHSELNLSSLELGDSALYFCASSLSPSGQETQYFGPGTRLLVL.

This clone was detected a few times. This rearrangement joins TRBV7-2 to TRBJ2-6, with a weak D call TRBD1 (6 bases). The germline gives CDR1 SGHTA, CDR2 FQGNSA. Trimming pared 3 bases from V and 0 bases from J, leaving 12 bases between. The CDR3 consists of 17 residues. The CDR3: CASSFRQVGSGANVLTF. CDR3 coding DNA: TGTGCCAGCAGCTTTCGACAGGTCGGCTCTGGGGCCAACGTCCTGACTTTC.

The chain combines TRBV10-3 with TRBJ2-2; tentative D call: TRBD1 (6 bases). Germline V gives CDR1 ENHRY, CDR2 SYGVKD. The V end lost 10 bases, the J end lost 0 bases, and 15 bases lay between the germline ends. There are 15 residues in the CDR3. CDR3 sequence (DNA): TGTGCCAGCACCGACAGGCAGTCGAACACCGGGGAGCTGTTTTTT. It is translated as CASTDRQSNTGELFF.

This clone was counted only a few times. As DNA, the CDR3 is TGTGCCAGCAGCTGGGGGGAGCCCTACGAGCAGTACTTC. It translates to CASSWGEPYEQYF. V and J are TRBV7-9 and TRBJ2-7, with a tentative D call TRBD2 (6 bases). The CDR3 sequence is 13 residues long. In germline, CDR1 is SEHNR, CDR2 FQNEAQ (reference sequence). V was clipped by 4 bases and J by 2 bases, with 9 bases between them.

The chain employs TRBV15 and TRBJ2-7; the D gene is possibly TRBD1 (6 bases). With 0 bases removed from V and 3 bases from J, the gap between germline ends came to 18 bases. The CDR3 is made up of 17 amino acids. CDR1 and CDR2 from the germline V gene are LNHNV and YYDKDF (reference sequence). The CDR3 DNA follows: TGTGCCACCAGCAGAGATCTACCCCGCCGGGACAACTACGAGCAGTACTTC. Its protein is CATSRDLPRRDNYEQYF.

This clone was found a few times. This chain joins TRBV15 and TRBJ1-2, with a possible D match to TRBD1 (6 bases). Germline V gene lookup returns CDR1 LNHNV and CDR2 YYDKDF (reference sequence). The CDR3 is made up of 14 amino acids. V lost 1 base to trimming and J lost 4 bases, with 10 bases between them. The CDR3 sequence is CATSRGTGTYGYTF. In nucleotides, the CDR3 is TGTGCCACCAGCAGAGGAACAGGGACCTATGGCTACACCTTC.

CDR3 nucleotides: TGTGCCATCAGGCCTGGGGAGTCAGATACGCAGTATTTT. Protein product: CAIRPGESDTQYF. The chain uses TRBV10-3 and TRBJ2-3, with D possibly matching TRBD2 (5 bases). This CDR3 contains 13 residues. Germline V lookup: CDR1 ENHRY, CDR2 SYGVKD. Trimming removed 6 bases at V and 4 bases at J, with 11 bases between.

This clone has just a few counts. The CDR3: CASSEGGDFNEQFF. The DNA of the CDR3 is TGCGCCAGCAGCGAGGGCGGGGATTTCAATGAGCAGTTCTTC. The rearrangement uses TRBV5-1 and TRBJ2-1; possibly TRBD2 for D (6 bases). The germline gives CDR1 SGHRS, CDR2 YFSETQ. The V gene lost 4 bases and the J gene lost 6 bases, with 14 bases spanning the gap. This CDR3 is 14 amino acids long.

This clone was seen more than once but under ten times. The rearrangement joins TRBV4-2 to TRBJ2-7; D unclear. CDR3 length: 12 residues. Germline V gene data show CDR1 as LGHNA and CDR2 as YNFKEQ. The V and J ends lost 1 base and 4 bases respectively, with 5 bases between them. The CDR3 loop reads CASSQGSYEQYF. In nucleotides, the CDR3 is TGTGCCAGCAGCCAAGGCAGTTACGAGCAGTACTTC.

The rearrangement joins TRBV30 to TRBJ2-7, with D possibly TRBD2 on 6 matching bases. The CDR3 is 13 residues long. V was shortened by 0 bases and J by 6 bases, with 12 bases between the two germline ends. Germline CDR1 and CDR2: GTSNPN and SVGIG (reference sequence). The CDR3 is CAWSVRGIPEQYF. The CDR3 DNA is TGTGCCTGGAGTGTACGGGGGATACCCGAGCAGTACTTC.

This clone occurred a few times. CDR3 DNA: TGTGCCAGCAGTGACTGGGGGCGGGAGCAGTTCTTC. Translation gives CASSDWGREQFF. The chain combines TRBV2 with TRBJ2-1, with D maybe TRBD1 (6 bases). Germline assignment: CDR1 SNHLY and CDR2 FYNNEI. The CDR3 runs to 12 residues. V was shortened by 3 bases and J by 10 bases, with 10 bases between the two germline ends.

This clone was counted only a few times. The J gene is TRBJ1-1, the V gene TRBV5-4; no reliable D call. The germline V and J ends were trimmed by 0 bases and 2 bases, with 8 bases remaining between them. Per the germline V gene, CDR1 is SGHNT and CDR2 is YYREEE (reference sequence). CDR3 size: 14 residues. Here the CDR3 DNA reads TGTGCCAGCAGCTTGGGCCGGGATAACACTGAAGCTTTCTTT. The encoded protein is CASSLGRDNTEAFF.

This clone was counted only a few times. This chain connects TRBV7-2 to TRBJ2-7; 10 bases are a match to TRBD1. The CDR3 loop spans 16 amino acids. Germline CDR1 reads SGHTA; CDR2 reads FQGNSA. J was trimmed by 6 bases and V by 5 bases; bases with no gene match: 13. CDR3 sequence reads: CASSRPGQGSLTEQYF. DNA for the CDR3: TGTGCCAGCAGCAGACCGGGACAGGGGTCTTTAACCGAGCAGTACTTC. Full variable domain (remainder filled in from reference TRBV7-2 and TRBJ2-7): GAGVSQSPSNKVTEKGKDVELRCDPISGHTALYWYRQSLGQGLEFLIYFQGNSAPDKSGLPSDRFSAERTGGSVSTLTIQRTQQEDSAVYLCASSRPGQGSLTEQYFGPGTRLTVT.

This clone was seen a few times. J is TRBJ1-1 and V is TRBV5-4, with 7 bases identical to TRBD1. Germline CDR1 SGHNT, CDR2 YYREEE (reference sequence). This CDR3 has 15 amino acids. Trimming cost V 2 bases and J 1 base; bases outside gene matches: 5. The DNA for the CDR3 is TGTGCCAGCAGCTTAATGACAGGGTCGAACACTGAAGCTTTCTTT. Translated, it gives CASSLMTGSNTEAFF. The complete variable domain, with remaining parts taken from reference TRBV5-4 and TRBJ1-1, reads ETGVTQSPTHLIKTRGQQVTLRCSSQSGHNTVSWYQQALGQGPQFIFQYYREEENGRGNFPPRFSGLQFPNYSSELNVNALELDDSALYLCASSLMTGSNTEAFFGQGTRLTVV.

This clone was recorded a few times. CDR3 in amino acids: CASTTDRGQGYTF. CDR3 bases: TGTGCCAGCACCACGGACAGGGGGCAAGGTTACACCTTC. The chain employs TRBV11-2 and TRBJ1-2, with 11 nucleotides matching TRBD1. The CDR3 loop spans 13 amino acids. The V gene end was trimmed by 7 bases and the J gene end by 11 bases; junction bases not matched to a gene: 9. Germline assignment: CDR1 SGHAT and CDR2 FQNNGV.

The chain is built from TRBV25-1 and TRBJ1-4; 7 nucleotides line up with TRBD1. V trimming: 10 bases; J trimming: 8 bases; junction bases outside the gene matches: 10. This CDR3 is 13 amino acids long. CDR1 MGHDK and CDR2 SYGVNS come from the germline V gene. This CDR3 is CATSGQLVEKLFF. The CDR3 nucleotides read TGTGCCACCTCGGGACAGCTAGTCGAAAAACTGTTTTTT.